The 2 T cell receptor beta chains presented below share a single source sample, sequenced in a study of blood T cell repertoires in COVID-19. TCRdb's copy holds only in-frame clones and misses some; the assay was immunoSEQ multiplex PCR. The data hold approximately 210,000 clones, with almost 85% observed a single time. Sequencing used peripheral blood. The source is a woman aged 45-65 years with active or convalescent COVID-19.

This clone has a handful of counts. This may be a read error, as it is one base from a much larger clone. This sequence joins TRBV5-6 and TRBJ2-1; 9 bases map to TRBD1. V trimming: 2 bases; J trimming: 2 bases; junction bases outside the gene matches: 2. The CDR3 is 15 amino acids. CDR1 is SGHDT, CDR2 YYEEEE, per germline. The chain's CDR3 is CASSFGDRAYNEQFF. The CDR3 bases are TGTGCCAGCAGCTTCGGGGACAGGGCCTACAATGAGCAGTTCTTC.

The gene calls are TRBV9 and TRBJ1-2; 8 bases map to TRBD1. V was pared by 5 bases and J by 7 bases, with 10 bases of the junction left unmatched. CDR3 size: 14 residues. Germline lookup yields CDR1 SGDLS and CDR2 YYNGEE. CDR3 nucleotide sequence: TGTGCCAGCAGACCTAGACAGGGGTCGTCTGGCTACACCTTC. Encoded protein: CASRPRQGSSGYTF.